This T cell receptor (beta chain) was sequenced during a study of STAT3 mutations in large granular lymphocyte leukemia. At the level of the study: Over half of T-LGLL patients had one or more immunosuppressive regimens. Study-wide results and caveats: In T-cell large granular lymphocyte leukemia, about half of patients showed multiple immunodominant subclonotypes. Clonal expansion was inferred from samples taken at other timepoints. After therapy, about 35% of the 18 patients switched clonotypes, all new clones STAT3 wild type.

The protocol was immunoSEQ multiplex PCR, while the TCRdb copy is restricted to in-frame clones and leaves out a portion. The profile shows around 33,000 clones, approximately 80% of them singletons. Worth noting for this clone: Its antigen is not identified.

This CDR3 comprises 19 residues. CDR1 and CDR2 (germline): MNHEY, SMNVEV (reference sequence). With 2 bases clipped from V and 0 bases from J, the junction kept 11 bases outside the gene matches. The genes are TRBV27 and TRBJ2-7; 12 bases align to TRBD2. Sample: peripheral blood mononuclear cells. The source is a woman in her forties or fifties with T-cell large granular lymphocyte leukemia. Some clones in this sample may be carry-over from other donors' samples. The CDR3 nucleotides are TGTGCCAGCAGTTTACGGGCAGGGAGGACTAGCGGGGACTCCTACGAGCAGTACTTC. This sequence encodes CASSLRAGRTSGDSYEQYF.